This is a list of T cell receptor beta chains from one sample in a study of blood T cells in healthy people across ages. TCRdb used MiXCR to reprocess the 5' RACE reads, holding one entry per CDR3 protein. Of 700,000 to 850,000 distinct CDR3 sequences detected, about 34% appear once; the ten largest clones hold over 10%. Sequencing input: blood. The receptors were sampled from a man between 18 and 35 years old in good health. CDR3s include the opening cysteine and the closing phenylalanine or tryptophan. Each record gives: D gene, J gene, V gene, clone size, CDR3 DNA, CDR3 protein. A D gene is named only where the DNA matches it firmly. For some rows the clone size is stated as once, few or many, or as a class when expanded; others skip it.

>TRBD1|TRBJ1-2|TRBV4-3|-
TGCGCCAGCAGCCAACAAAGCAGGGGGAACTGTGGCTACACCTTC
CASSQQSRGNCGYTF
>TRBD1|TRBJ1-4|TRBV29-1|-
TGTACGGGACAGACTAATGAAAAACTGTTTTTT
CTGQTNEKLFF
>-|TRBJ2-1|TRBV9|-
TGTGCCAGCAGCGTAGATGGGGACCTTAACAATGAGCAGTTCTTC
CASSVDGDLNNEQFF
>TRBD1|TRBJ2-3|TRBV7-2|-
TGTGCCAGCAGCTTCCCCGGACAGGGTAGCACAGATACGCAGTATTTT
CASSFPGQGSTDTQYF
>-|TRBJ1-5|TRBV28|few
TGTGCCAGCCGGGGCGGGTTCGTCCAGCATTTT
CASRGGFVQHF
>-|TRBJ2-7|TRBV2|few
TGTGCCAGCAGCGAATACCCAAGCTCCTACGAGCAGTACTTC
CASSEYPSSYEQYF
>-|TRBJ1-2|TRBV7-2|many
TGTGCCAGCAGCTTCGGTGGGGGGGGGAACTATGGCTACACCTTC
CASSFGGGGNYGYTF
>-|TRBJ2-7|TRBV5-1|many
TGCGCCAGCAGCCTGGACGTCCCGCCCTACGAGCAGTACTTC
CASSLDVPPYEQYF
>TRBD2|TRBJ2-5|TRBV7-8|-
TGTGCCACGGGACTAGCGGGGGGTTTTGGCGAGACCCAGTACTTC
CATGLAGGFGETQYF
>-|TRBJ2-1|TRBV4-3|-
TGCGCCAGCAGCCAAGAACCGGGGAGTGAGCAGTTCTTC
CASSQEPGSEQFF
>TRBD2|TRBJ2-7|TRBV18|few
TGTGCCAGCTCACGCTCGGGGGGTGAGGGCGAGCAGTACTTC
CASSRSGGEGEQYF
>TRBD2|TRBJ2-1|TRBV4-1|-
TGCGCCAGCAGCCGTGGGACTAGCGGAGCAATCCCGAATGAGCAGTTCTTC
CASSRGTSGAIPNEQFF
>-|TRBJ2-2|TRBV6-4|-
TGTGCCAGCAGTGACTCGAAGAAGGGCGGGGAGCTGTTTTTT
CASSDSKKGGELFF
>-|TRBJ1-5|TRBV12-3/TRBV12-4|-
TGTGCCAGCAGCGCCGGGCAGCAAAGCAATCAGCCCCAGCATTTT
CASSAGQQSNQPQHF
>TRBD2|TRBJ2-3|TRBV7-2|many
TGTGCCAGCGGCGGGGGGGGCATCACAGATACGCAGTATTTT
CASGGGGITDTQYF
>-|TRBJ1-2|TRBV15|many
TGTGCCACCAGCAGGAGGGGGGAAGCTGATAACTATGGCTACACCTTC
CATSRRGEADNYGYTF
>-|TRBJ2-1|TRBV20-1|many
TGCAGTGCTAGAGAGGGGGGGCGCGTCAATGAGCAGTTCTTC
CSAREGGRVNEQFF
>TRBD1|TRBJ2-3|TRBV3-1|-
TGTGCCAGCAGCCAAGGTCGGACAGGGTCAGCCGGCACAGATACGCAGTATTTT
CASSQGRTGSAGTDTQYF
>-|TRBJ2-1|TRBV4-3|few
TGCGCCAGCAGCCATTTACAGGGTGGAGGAGGGAATGAGCAGTTCTTC
CASSHLQGGGGNEQFF
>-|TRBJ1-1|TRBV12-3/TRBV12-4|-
TGTGCCAGCAGTTTCTCTTGGGGGGATGGGGATTACACTGAAGCTTTCTTT
CASSFSWGDGDYTEAFF
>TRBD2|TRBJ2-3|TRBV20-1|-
TGCAGTGCTAGAGACTTTGGACTAGCGGGGGGGCCGGATACGCAGTATTTT
CSARDFGLAGGPDTQYF
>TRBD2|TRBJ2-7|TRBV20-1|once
TGCAGTGCTAGAGATCCAATAGCGGGGGGGCCGTTTCCTCCGTCCAATGAGCAGTACTTC
CSARDPIAGGPFPPSNEQYF
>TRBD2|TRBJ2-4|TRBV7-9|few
TGTGCCAGCAGCTCCTCGACTAGCGGGGGGACGGGACAGTACTTC
CASSSSTSGGTGQYF
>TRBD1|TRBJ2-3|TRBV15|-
TGTGCCACCAACAGAGATTGGGGACAGGGAGGAACAGATACGCAGTATTTT
CATNRDWGQGGTDTQYF
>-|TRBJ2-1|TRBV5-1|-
TGCGCCAGCAGCTTGGCTCTTCGGGACAATGAGCAGTTCTTC
CASSLALRDNEQFF
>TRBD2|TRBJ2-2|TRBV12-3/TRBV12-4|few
TGTGCCAGCAGTCCCTGGGGCGGGGGGTTCACCGGGGAGCTGTTTTTT
CASSPWGGGFTGELFF
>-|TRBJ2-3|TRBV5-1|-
TGCGCCAGCAGCTTGGCCAGCGGGCTTATCACAGATACGCAGTATTTT
CASSLASGLITDTQYF
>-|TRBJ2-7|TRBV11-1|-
TGTGCCAGCAGCTTAGCCGGACTAACCTACAATGAGCAGTACTTC
CASSLAGLTYNEQYF
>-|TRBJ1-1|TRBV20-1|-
TGCAGTGCTAGACCTTCGGGACTCGTAAACACTGAAGCTTTCTTT
CSARPSGLVNTEAFF
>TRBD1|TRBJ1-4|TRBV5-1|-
TGCGCCAGCAGCTTACAGGGGACAACTAATGAAAAACTGTTTTTT
CASSLQGTTNEKLFF
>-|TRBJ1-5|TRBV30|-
TGTGCCTGGAGTCATGGTTTGGGCAATCAGCCCCAGCATTTT
CAWSHGLGNQPQHF
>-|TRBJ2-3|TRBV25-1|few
TGTGCCAGCAGTGAATACGACTCCACAGATACGCAGTATTTT
CASSEYDSTDTQYF
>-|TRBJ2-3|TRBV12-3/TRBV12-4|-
TGTGCCAGCAGTAGAGTCGCAGATGTGCAGTATTTT
CASSRVADVQYF
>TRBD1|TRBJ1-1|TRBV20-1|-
TGCAGTGCACTAGGACAGGGGAACACTGAAGCTTTCTTT
CSALGQGNTEAFF
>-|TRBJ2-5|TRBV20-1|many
TGCAGTGCTAGAGATCTAGGCGGCCAAGAGACCCAGTACTTC
CSARDLGGQETQYF
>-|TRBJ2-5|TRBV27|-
TGTGCCAGCAGTTTCGGTATAGAACTGGCTCGGGAGCAGTACTTC
CASSFGIELAREQYF
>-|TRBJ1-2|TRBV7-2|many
TGTGCCAGCAGCTTAGATTCGGCGGCTAACTATGGCTACACCTTC
CASSLDSAANYGYTF
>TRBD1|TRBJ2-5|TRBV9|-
TGTGCCAGCAGCCCCAGGACAGGGGAAAGCAGCATCGATGAGCAGTACTTC
CASSPRTGESSIDEQYF
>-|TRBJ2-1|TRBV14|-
TGTGCCAGCAGCCACGGCTCTAACCGGGCCTACAATGAGCAGTTCTTC
CASSHGSNRAYNEQFF
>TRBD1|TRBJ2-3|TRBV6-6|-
TGTGCCAGCAGTACTGGGACCTCCTATGGGACAGATGCGCAGTATTTT
CASSTGTSYGTDAQYF
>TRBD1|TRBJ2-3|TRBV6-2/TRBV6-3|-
TGTGCCAGCGGTTACGCGGACGGGACAGGGAGCACAGATACGCAGTATTTT
CASGYADGTGSTDTQYF
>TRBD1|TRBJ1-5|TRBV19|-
TGTGCCAGTAGCGACAGGGGGCAGACGGATCAGCCCCAGCATTTT
CASSDRGQTDQPQHF
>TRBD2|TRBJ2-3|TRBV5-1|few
TGTGCCAGCAGCGGGGGACTAGCGGGCACAGATACGCAGTATTTT
CASSGGLAGTDTQYF
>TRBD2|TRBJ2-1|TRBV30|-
TGTGCCTGGAGTCGACTAGCGGGGACGAATGAGCAGTTCTTC
CAWSRLAGTNEQFF
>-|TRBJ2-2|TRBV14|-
TGTGCCAGCAGCGAAGGGACACCCAGACCCGGGGAGCTGTTTTTT
CASSEGTPRPGELFF
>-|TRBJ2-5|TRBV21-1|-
TGTGCCAGCAGAAAATATCCAGAGACCCAGTACTTC
CASRKYPETQYF
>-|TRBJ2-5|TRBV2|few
TGTGCCAGCAGTGAAGCGGGGTTTACCCAGTACTTC
CASSEAGFTQYF
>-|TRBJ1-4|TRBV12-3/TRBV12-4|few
TGTGCCAGCAGTTTTAGAACCGAAACTAATGAAAAACTGTTTTTT
CASSFRTETNEKLFF
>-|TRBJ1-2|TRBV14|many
TGTGCCAGCAGCCAAGATAATCGCGGGGTAGCTGATGGCTACACCTTC
CASSQDNRGVADGYTF
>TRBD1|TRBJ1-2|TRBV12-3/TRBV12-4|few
TGTGCCAGCAGCGAGGCAGGGGGGTATGGCTACACCTTC
CASSEAGGYGYTF
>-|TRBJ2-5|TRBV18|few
TGTGCCAGCTCACCGACGACTTCGGGCAGCTTCCAGTACTTC
CASSPTTSGSFQYF
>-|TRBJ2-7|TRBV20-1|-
TGCAGTGCTAGAGCGGCGGGCTTGAGCTCCTACGAGCAGTACTTC
CSARAAGLSSYEQYF
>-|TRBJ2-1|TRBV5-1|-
TGCGCCAGCAGCCCCAACGTGCCGGGGGACTACAATGAGCAGTTCTTC
CASSPNVPGDYNEQFF